A selection of T cell receptor beta chains follows, all from one sample in a study of beta chain features in type 1 diabetes. TCRdb's table, derived via immunoSEQ multiplex PCR, lists solely in-frame clones and lacks some. The table lists about 220,000 clones, about a tenth of them singletons. The sample comprised central memory CD4+ T cells from blood. These receptors all come from a man between 18 and 35 years old in good health. CDR3s include the opening cysteine and the closing phenylalanine or tryptophan. D genes are given only for firm matches. Clone size appears in some rows only: once, few, many, or a class for an expanded clone.

J gene	D gene	V gene	clone size	CDR3 DNA	CDR3 protein
TRBJ2-3	NA	TRBV11-2	few	TGTGCCAGCAGCTTGATCCGGCTCGCGACGCAGTATTTT	CASSLIRLATQYF
TRBJ2-3	NA	TRBV2	NA	TGTGCCAGCAGTTTGACGAGCGGAACAGATACGCAGTATTTT	CASSLTSGTDTQYF
TRBJ2-1	TRBD2	TRBV7-2	few	TGTGCCAGCAGCCCGGACGGGAGGAGCTCCTACAATGAGCAGTTCTTC	CASSPDGRSSYNEQFF
TRBJ2-1	NA	TRBV2	many	TGTGCCAGCAGTGACGTAACGGGCCTCCTGTACAATGAGCAGTTCTTC	CASSDVTGLLYNEQFF
TRBJ2-1	TRBD2	TRBV9	few	TGTGCCAGCAGCGTAGTGCGGGAGGGCTATAGCTCCTACAATGAGCAGTTCTTC	CASSVVREGYSSYNEQFF
TRBJ2-2	NA	TRBV6-5	once	TGTGCCAGCAGTTACTCTAACGGAGGGGCGGCCGGGGAGCTGTTTTTT	CASSYSNGGAAGELFF
TRBJ1-1	NA	TRBV9	NA	TGTGCCAGCAGCTCAGAGCATGGGGAAGCTTTCTTT	CASSSEHGEAFF
TRBJ2-2	NA	TRBV12-2	NA	TGTGCAAGTCGCCCCCAAACCGGGGAGCTGTTTTTT	CASRPQTGELFF
TRBJ2-1	NA	TRBV9	many	TGTGCCAGCAGCGTCTCTAGCGTAAAGCAGTTCTTC	CASSVSSVKQFF
TRBJ2-1	NA	TRBV5-1	NA	TGCGCCAGCAGCACGTTGGACAGCGACAATGAGCAGTTCTTC	CASSTLDSDNEQFF
TRBJ2-2	NA	TRBV7-8	many	TGTGCCAGCAGCTTAGTTGTGACGGACAACACCGGGGAGCTGTTTTTT	CASSLVVTDNTGELFF
TRBJ2-1	TRBD2	TRBV28	NA	TGTGCCAGCAGTCCCTTGCGGGAGAGTGAGCAGTTCTTC	CASSPLRESEQFF
TRBJ2-7	NA	TRBV7-2	NA	TGTGCCAGCACTTCCAGGGCCGAGGGGCCCGAGCAGTACTTC	CASTSRAEGPEQYF
TRBJ2-2	TRBD1	TRBV19	few	TGTGCCAGTAGTCCCGCCCGACAGGGATCGAACACCGGGGAGCTGTTTTTT	CASSPARQGSNTGELFF
TRBJ2-1	NA	TRBV18	NA	TGTGCCAGCTCACCGCAGAGTTACAATGAGCAGTTCTTC	CASSPQSYNEQFF
TRBJ2-1	NA	TRBV21-1	few	TGTGCCAGCAGCAAACCAACCGGGACTAGCGGGAGGGCGATTGAGCAGTTCTTC	CASSKPTGTSGRAIEQFF
TRBJ2-2	NA	TRBV7-2	NA	TGTGCCAGCAGCTTAAGAACAGGGCAACACGGGGAGCTGTTTTTT	CASSLRTGQHGELFF
TRBJ2-3	NA	TRBV27	few	TGTGCCAGCAGTCCCGGGTACAGGGTTGGCACAGATACGCAGTATTTT	CASSPGYRVGTDTQYF
TRBJ2-5	NA	TRBV9	few	TGTGCCAGCAGCGTAGGAGGGTACCAAGAGACCCAGTACTTC	CASSVGGYQETQYF
TRBJ2-5	NA	TRBV4-3	many	TGCGCCAGCAGCCAAGACCTCTTACGGGGCCCGGGGGCCCAGTACTTC	CASSQDLLRGPGAQYF
TRBJ2-2	NA	TRBV2	NA	TGTGCCAGCAGTGGCAGGTCCACCGGGGAGCTGTTTTTT	CASSGRSTGELFF
TRBJ1-4	TRBD1	TRBV27	NA	TGTGCCAGCAGTGCCCACAGGGGTACTAATGAAAAACTGTTTTTT	CASSAHRGTNEKLFF
TRBJ1-2	NA	TRBV18	many	TGTGCCAGCTCGAAAAAGGAGGGCTACACCTTC	CASSKKEGYTF
TRBJ2-5	NA	TRBV5-7	few	TGTGCCAGCAGCTTCCACTGGACAGTATACCAAGAGACCCAGTACTTC	CASSFHWTVYQETQYF
TRBJ1-5	TRBD1	TRBV30	many	TGTGCCTGGAGCCAAAGGGGGACAGGGACTCAGCCCCAGCATTTT	CAWSQRGTGTQPQHF
TRBJ1-4	TRBD1	TRBV25-1	NA	TGTGCCAGCAGTGAATGGACAGGGAGGGTCGAAAAACTGTTTTTT	CASSEWTGRVEKLFF
TRBJ2-5	TRBD1	TRBV10-3	few	TGTGCCATCAGTGAATCCGGGACAGGGGGTAAAGAGACCCAGTACTTC	CAISESGTGGKETQYF
TRBJ2-1	NA	TRBV27	few	TGTGCCAGCAGGGCGTACGCGGGCAATGAGCAGTTCTTC	CASRAYAGNEQFF
TRBJ2-7	TRBD2	TRBV11-2	few	TGTGCCAGCAGCTTGGGACTAGCGGGAGCTGCGCAGTACTTC	CASSLGLAGAAQYF
TRBJ2-3	TRBD2	TRBV5-4	NA	TGTGCCAGCAGCTTAGGGAGCGGGAGCGGCGGTACGCAGTATTTT	CASSLGSGSGGTQYF
TRBJ2-7	TRBD2	TRBV10-2	NA	TGCGCCAGCAGTCCTCGGGAGGGCCACTACGAGCAGTACTTC	CASSPREGHYEQYF
TRBJ2-1	NA	TRBV14	many	TGTGCCAGCAGCCATTTGGCTAGGTTCGGACCCTACAATGAGCAGTTCTTC	CASSHLARFGPYNEQFF
TRBJ1-5	NA	TRBV19	NA	TGTGCCAGTAGTAGAATAGGGCAAAGAATCAGCAATCAGCCCCAGCATTTT	CASSRIGQRISNQPQHF
TRBJ2-7	NA	TRBV19	NA	TGTGCCAGTGGGGAAAGGTACGGTGGCGAGCAGTACTTC	CASGERYGGEQYF
TRBJ2-5	NA	TRBV7-9	many	TGTGCCAGCAGCTACAGGGACCAAGAGACCCAGTACTTC	CASSYRDQETQYF
TRBJ2-2	TRBD2	TRBV10-3	many	TGTGCCATCGGACTAGCGGGAGCACCCGGGGAGCTGTTTTTT	CAIGLAGAPGELFF
TRBJ2-5	TRBD1	TRBV9	NA	TGTGCCAGCACACGACAGGGGGAGACCCAGTACTTC	CASTRQGETQYF
TRBJ2-1	TRBD1	TRBV7-9	few	TGTGCCACGGGGCGGATTCCGGGACAGGGCTCCAATGAGCAGTTCTTC	CATGRIPGQGSNEQFF
TRBJ2-5	TRBD1	TRBV5-1	NA	TGCGCCAGCAGCTCTAGGACAGGCTGGGGAGAGACCCAGTACTTC	CASSSRTGWGETQYF
TRBJ2-3	TRBD2	TRBV7-3	many	TGTGCCAGCAGCCCAGGGGCGGGAGGTGGAACAGATACGCAGTATTTT	CASSPGAGGGTDTQYF
TRBJ2-1	TRBD2	TRBV9	many	TGTGCCAGCAGCGTAACTAGCGGACTGTACAATGAGCAGTTCTTC	CASSVTSGLYNEQFF
TRBJ2-7	TRBD1	TRBV5-1	NA	TGCGCCAGCAGCGAACCGGGACAGAGCTACGAGCAGTACTTC	CASSEPGQSYEQYF
TRBJ2-2	NA	TRBV5-1	few	TGCGCCAGCCGAGAACAGGGAATGGGCGGGGAGCTGTTTTTT	CASREQGMGGELFF
TRBJ1-2	NA	TRBV5-4	NA	TGTGCCAGCAGCCCACCAGCGGGTCTAGACTATGGCTACACCTTC	CASSPPAGLDYGYTF
TRBJ2-7	TRBD1	TRBV11-2	NA	TGTGCCAGCAGCTTGAACAGGGGAACCTACGAGCAGTACTTC	CASSLNRGTYEQYF
TRBJ2-1	TRBD2	TRBV7-2	few	TGTGCCAGCAGCTTAGTTAGCGGGAGGGTCTACAATGAGCAGTTCTTC	CASSLVSGRVYNEQFF
TRBJ2-1	TRBD1	TRBV18	NA	TGTGCCAGCTCACCACCGCTAGGGGGCGCGTCCTACAATGAGCAGTTCTTC	CASSPPLGGASYNEQFF